This T cell receptor (beta chain) was sequenced in a study of T cell repertoires in cytomegalovirus infection. From the reads, TCRdb called clonotypes with MiXCR, one entry per CDR3 protein. The sample has about 530,000 distinct CDR3 sequences, less than 30% seen once. The CDR3 has 18 amino acids. V was clipped by 0 bases and J by 2 bases, with 17 bases between them. Germline-derived CDR1 and CDR2 are SGHTA and FQGNSA. This clonotype was found a few times. Material for sequencing was PBMCs. The chain is built from TRBV7-2 and TRBJ1-5, with D tentatively TRBD1 (5 bases). This receptor was identified in a human donor in good health (CMV status not recorded). Some clones in this sample may be carry-over from other donors' samples. The CDR3 DNA is TGTGCCAGCAGCTTAGCGACAGCTGGTGAAATTCGCAATCAGCCCCAGCATTTT. Amino acids: CASSLATAGEIRNQPQHF.